Detailed here is one TCR beta chain. What antigen it recognizes has not been identified. It has no much larger one-base neighbor in the sample; base qualities were not kept. From the cysteine up to the phenylalanine, the CDR3 has a length of 14 residues. Only the CDR3 DNA is retained, 42 bases long and in frame from the first base. The germline V gene (reference sequence) supplies CDR1 LNHNV and CDR2 YYDKDF. From V the trimming removes 4 bases and from J it removes 5 bases, while the gene matches leave 4 bases of the junction unaccounted for. This entry is derived from a study of response to subunit inactivated influenza vaccine (dated by TCRdb to the late 2010s). At the level of the whole study: Deep quantitative T cell receptor repertoire profiling was used in the study to track responses to a trivalent subunit inactivated influenza vaccine. What the work shows at the level of the full study, not this receptor alone: According to the authors, only a limited number of new T cells may be recruited by each seasonal influenza vaccination.

Library construction relied on RT-PCR. Sequencing was carried out with an Illumina HiSeq 2500. TCRdb reprocessed the public reads (quality trimming at Q25 with fastp, clone calling with MiXCR) and kept in-frame beta chains. Rows are unified per CDR3 protein, each entry keeping the most common DNA and genes. In this sample the table shows roughly 670,000 distinct CDR3 sequences, 12% to 15% of which occur a single time. In total, the top ten clones hold 7.6% of the sample. The sequence joins TRBV15 to TRBJ2-5; 10 junctional bases match TRBD2. The TCR comes from a middle-aged man who received an inactivated influenza vaccine. Donor details come from another sample of the same person, matched by shared clones. The sample was PBMCs from blood, taken 14 days before vaccination. The DNA sequence follows: TGTGCCACCAGCAAAGCGGGAGGGCCCGAGACCCAGTACTTC. Its translation reads: CATSKAGGPETQYF.